This record covers a single T cell receptor (beta chain). The CDR3 contains 13 residues. Germline CDR1 reads SGHRS; CDR2 reads YFSETQ. V lost 4 bases and J lost 8, with 15 bases in between. This sample was taken from a study of blood T cell repertoires in COVID-19. Study details: Sites in the United States, Italy and Spain provided acute and convalescent COVID-19 samples. PBMCs, B-cell-depleted T cells, or T cells were the source of the cDNA or gDNA that made up the material.

Original handling: Quantification of nucleated cells was approximated via reference gene primer amplification. Measured with immunoSEQ multiplex PCR; TCRdb has only the in-frame clones, and not every one. V, J and clone size are those of that table, while D and trimming were read from the DNA. Of about 97,000 clones listed, about 90% were seen once; the top ten hold roughly a sixth. The V gene is TRBV5-1, the J gene TRBJ1-2, with no clear D. This receptor was obtained from a man between 45 and 60 years old with acute or convalescent COVID-19. Sequenced: peripheral blood. The CDR3 is CASSLGREEGYTF. In DNA form, the CDR3 reads TGCGCCAGCAGCCTAGGACGGGAAGAGGGCTACACCTTC.